This record covers a single TCR beta chain. V was shortened by 6 bases and J by 3 bases, with 15 bases between the two germline ends. CDR3 length: 14 residues. The germline gives CDR1 SNHLY, CDR2 FYNNEI. Template material for TCR beta VDJ and CDR3 profiling consisted of genomic DNA. TCRdb redid the calling of the reads with MiXCR, one entry per CDR3 protein. The sample holds about 190,000 distinct CDR3 sequences, roughly 56% seen once. This sample was included in a study of CD8+CD57+ T cells in acquired aplastic anemia. Looking at the study overall: On average, sorted CD4+ and CD8+ cells gave roughly 2.9 ug of DNA.

Sequencing was carried out using sorted CD4+, CD8+, or CD8+CD57+ T cells (not recorded which) from PBMCs. The chain couples TRBV2 to TRBJ2-7; D might be TRBD1 (6 bases). This receptor was obtained from a human donor in good health, serving as a control. DNA of the CDR3: TGTGCCAGCAGGGGTGGCAGGGGCAGCTACGAGCAGTACTTC. It yields the protein CASRGGRGSYEQYF.